This T cell receptor (beta chain) was captured in a study of monozygotic twins with inflammatory bowel disease. Per germline, CDR1 SQVTM and CDR2 ANQGSEA. The CDR3 loop spans 11 amino acids. TCRdb reprocessed the 5' RACE reads and keeps a single row for each CDR3 protein, giving no DNA. Its table records over 150,000 distinct CDR3 sequences. The source of this sequence is a human donor with ulcerative colitis or Crohn's disease, or a healthy co-twin of an affected twin (not recorded which). Material: blood. The chain combines TRBV29-1 with TRBJ2-1. The chain's CDR3 is CSVTVTGEQFF.